Presented here are 4 T cell receptor beta chains from one specimen sequenced in a study of blood T cells in healthy people across ages. Using a J-beta primer mix together with a sample-barcoded 5' primer, a second PCR was run for roughly 7 to 11 cycles. TCRdb recomputed calls from the 5' RACE reads with MiXCR, one row per CDR3 protein. The sample carries 800,000 to 950,000 distinct CDR3 sequences, under 40% recorded once. The specimen was blood. The receptors here all came from a man between 18 and 29 years old in good health.

This chain joins TRBV7-2 and TRBJ2-7; D uncertain. Germline CDR1 reads SGHTA; CDR2 reads FQGNSA. V was clipped by 5 bases and J by 7 bases, with 27 bases between them. CDR3 length equals 17 residues. The CDR3 sequence is CASSPRRPSTDYNEQYF. The DNA for the CDR3 is TGTGCCAGCAGCCCAAGGAGACCTTCCACCGATTACAATGAGCAGTACTTC.

This rearrangement joins TRBV25-1 to TRBJ1-2; TRBD1 matches 9 bases. V was clipped by 6 bases and J by 6 bases; unmatched bases: 8. Looked up from germline, CDR1 is MGHDK and CDR2 is SYGVNS. This CDR3 contains 14 residues. This CDR3 reads CASRETGQGNGYTF. The CDR3 DNA is TGTGCCAGCAGGGAGACCGGACAGGGGAATGGCTACACCTTC.

This clonotype has just a few counts. The rearrangement joins TRBV4-3 to TRBJ2-3, with 8 bases lining up with TRBD2. Germline V gives CDR1 LGHNA, CDR2 YSLEER. J was trimmed by 2 bases and V by 4 bases; bases with no gene match: 11. The CDR3 runs to 17 residues. The DNA for the CDR3 is TGCGCCAGCAGCCCCTCCGGGGCGGGGGGTCACACAGATACGCAGTATTTT. Amino acid sequence: CASSPSGAGGHTDTQYF.

V usage is TRBV6-5 and J usage is TRBJ2-5, with TRBD1 identical over 8 bases. The CDR3 loop spans 15 amino acids. V lost 5 bases to trimming and J lost 3 bases; unmatched junction nucleotides: 8. Looked up from germline, CDR1 is MNHEY and CDR2 is SVGAGI. CDR3 nucleotide sequence: TGTGCCAGCAGTAGGACCATACAGGGGGAAGAGACCCAGTACTTC. It is translated as CASSRTIQGEETQYF.